These 19 T cell receptor beta chains share one sample of origin, sequenced in a study of CD8 T cells in Susac syndrome. RNA totalling about 0.45 to 1 ug underwent reverse transcription with random hexamers. TCRdb independently ran MiXCR on the immunoSEQ multiplex PCR reads; one entry per CDR3 protein. The sample has about 140,000 distinct CDR3 sequences, over 90% seen once. Material for sequencing was CD4+ T cells from PBMCs. The source of these receptors is a human donor with Susac syndrome.

The chain recombines TRBV29-1 with TRBJ2-7, with TRBD1 matching 8 bases. Germline V gene sequence: CDR1 SQVTM, CDR2 ANQGSEA. The CDR3 contains 13 residues. V lost 6 bases and J lost 3; bases outside the gene matches: 7. This CDR3 is CSVGQGGVYEQYF. The CDR3 coding sequence is TGCAGCGTCGGACAGGGTGGGGTCTACGAGCAGTACTTC.

The chain employs TRBV20-1 and TRBJ2-7; 14 bases agree with TRBD2. CDR3 length: 16 residues. Per the germline V gene, CDR1 is DFQATT and CDR2 is SNEGSKA (reference sequence). J was trimmed by 3 bases and V by 6 bases; bases with no gene match: 10. The CDR3 DNA reads TGCAGTGCCAACTCCGAGACTAGCGGGAGGGGCTACGAGCAGTACTTC. It specifies CSANSETSGRGYEQYF.

The V gene is TRBV20-1, the J gene TRBJ2-5; 10 positions match TRBD2. Germline V lookup: CDR1 DFQATT, CDR2 SNEGSKA (reference sequence). There are 16 residues in the CDR3. V gave up 2 bases and J gave up 4 bases; unmatched junction bases: 10. The CDR3 region has the DNA TGCAGTGCTAGAACCCGAGGGCTAGCGGGAGTAGAGACCCAGTACTTC. It codes for CSARTRGLAGVETQYF.

The chain has TRBV30 and TRBJ2-3; D gene uncertain. The CDR3 is 16 residues long. V shed 2 bases and J shed 4 bases, with 19 bases lying between them. Germline lookup yields CDR1 GTSNPN and CDR2 SVGIG (reference sequence). As DNA, the CDR3 is TGTGCCTGGAGTCCCGGAGTGCGTGTTGGTGCAGATACGCAGTATTTT. Translation: CAWSPGVRVGADTQYF.

V gene TRBV15 combines with J gene TRBJ1-1; D not certain. The germline CDR1 and CDR2 sequences are LNHNV and YYDKDF (reference sequence). The CDR3 covers 13 residues. Trimming shortened V by 3 bases and J by 11 bases, and 16 bases separated the two germline ends. CDR3 DNA: TGTGCCACCAGCAGTGAACCTCTGGCGAGGGCTTTCTTT. Translation gives CATSSEPLARAFF.

The V and J genes are TRBV2 and TRBJ2-1, with D unresolved. This CDR3 is 13 amino acids long. V was cut by 10 bases and J by 12 bases, with 22 bases left in between. CDR1 SNHLY and CDR2 FYNNEI come from the germline V gene. The CDR3 spells CANRRFPESVQFF. Here the CDR3 DNA reads TGTGCCAACCGCCGGTTCCCCGAATCTGTGCAGTTCTTC.

The chain has TRBV5-4 and TRBJ2-6, with D unresolved. Between the trimmed V and J ends, which lost 10 bases and 4 bases, there was a span of 12 bases. CDR1 is SGHNT and CDR2 is YYREEE in the germline V gene (reference sequence). The CDR3 sequence is 13 residues long. The CDR3 DNA follows: TGTGCCGAGGCGGTTTTAGGGGCCAACGTCCTGACTTTC. As protein: CAEAVLGANVLTF.

The count of this clonotype is one. The J gene is TRBJ2-6, the V gene TRBV27, with TRBD1 matching over 10 bases. J lost 4 bases, V lost 4 bases, and 7 bases had no gene match. Germline CDR1 and CDR2: MNHEY and SMNVEV (reference sequence). This CDR3 region has 17 residues. The CDR3 loop reads CASSSGQGLGGANVLTF. The CDR3 DNA reads TGTGCCAGCAGTTCGGGACAGGGGCTCGGCGGGGCCAACGTCCTGACTTTC.

V is TRBV5-4 and J is TRBJ2-3; D perhaps matches TRBD2 (6 bases). The CDR3 is made up of 14 amino acids. Germline CDR1 reads SGHNT; CDR2 reads YYREEE (reference sequence). Trimming cost V 4 bases and J 5 bases, with 14 bases left between them. The CDR3 DNA reads TGTGCCAGCAGCGCGGGACTCACTGGAGATACGCAGTATTTT. It codes for CASSAGLTGDTQYF.

The V and J genes are TRBV4-2 and TRBJ2-2, with D perhaps TRBD1 or TRBD2 (5 bases each). Trimming took off 8 bases at V and 5 bases at J, with 15 bases between the two ends. The length of the CDR3 is 14 residues. Germline loops: CDR1 LGHNA, CDR2 YNFKEQ. The CDR3 DNA sequence: TGTGCCAGCCGAGAAGCGGACAATACCGGGGAGCTGTTTTTT. Its protein product is CASREADNTGELFF.

The chain uses TRBV7-8 and TRBJ1-2; 8 nucleotides line up with TRBD1. Per the germline V gene, CDR1 is SGHVS and CDR2 is FQNEAQ. Unmatched junction bases numbered 13, after V lost 1 base and J lost 6 bases. The CDR3 totals 17 residues. The DNA for the CDR3 is TGTGCCAGCAGCTTAGTACATCTCCAGGGGGCGCTTAATGGCTACACCTTC. Its translation: CASSLVHLQGALNGYTF. The full variable domain, completed using reference TRBV7-8 and TRBJ1-2, is GAGVSQSPRYKVAKRGQDVALRCDPISGHVSLFWYQQALGQGPEFLTYFQNEAQLDKSGLPSDRFFAERPEGSVSTLKIQRTQQEDSAVYLCASSLVHLQGALNGYTFGSGTRLTVV.

This chain links TRBV7-6 with TRBJ1-3; possible D gene TRBD1, 6 bases. Germline loops: CDR1 SGHVS, CDR2 FNYEAQ. The CDR3 has 15 residues. V was clipped by 4 bases and J by 3 bases, with 13 bases between them. CDR3 in amino acids: CASSYSGAGGNTIYF. CDR3 DNA: TGTGCCAGCAGCTACTCGGGGGCTGGTGGAAACACCATATATTTT.

V is TRBV20-1 and J is TRBJ2-1, with TRBD2 identical over 13 bases. After removal of 6 bases from V and 0 bases from J, the junction contained 11 bases not matched to a gene. The CDR3 length is 18 residues. CDR1 and CDR2 from the germline V gene are DFQATT and SNEGSKA (reference sequence). The chain's CDR3 is CSALLGLAGFNSYNEQFF. The CDR3 DNA reads TGCAGTGCCCTGCTGGGACTAGCGGGATTTAACTCCTACAATGAGCAGTTCTTC.

The chain uses TRBV30 and TRBJ2-7; D possibly corresponds to TRBD1 (6 bases). CDR1 is GTSNPN, CDR2 SVGIG, per germline (reference sequence). This CDR3 contains 14 residues. V was trimmed by 1 base and J by 6 bases, leaving 16 bases between them. CDR3 sequence: CAWSDWAQGGEQYF. Here the CDR3 DNA reads TGTGCCTGGAGTGACTGGGCCCAAGGGGGCGAGCAGTACTTC.

V usage is TRBV20-1 and J usage is TRBJ1-5; D not certain. The CDR3 spans 12 residues. Trimming left V 0 bases short and J 11 bases short, with 11 bases between. Germline V gives CDR1 DFQATT, CDR2 SNEGSKA (reference sequence). The CDR3 DNA follows: TGCAGTGCTAGAGATTTCCCCGGTTCCCAGCATTTT. Protein sequence: CSARDFPGSQHF.

J is TRBJ2-5 and V is TRBV27, with 8 bases lining up with TRBD2. Unmatched junction bases numbered 10, after V lost 5 bases and J lost 5 bases. Germline CDR1 MNHEY, CDR2 SMNVEV (reference sequence). The CDR3 has 15 residues. As DNA, the CDR3 is TGTGCCAGCAGTACACGGGAGGGAGGGACGGAGACCCAGTACTTC. This translates into CASSTREGGTETQYF.

This clonotype is a singleton in its sample. J is TRBJ2-1 and V is TRBV6-6; 8 bases agree with TRBD2. Germline trimming cut 7 bases from V and 5 bases from J; bases unmatched to any gene: 10. Per the germline V gene, CDR1 is MNHNY and CDR2 is SVGAGI (reference sequence). The CDR3 is 15 residues long. CDR3 nucleotides: TGTGCCAGCACCCCAAGCCTAGCGGGTAACAATGAGCAGTTCTTC. Its protein product is CASTPSLAGNNEQFF.

This chain joins TRBV12-3 or TRBV12-4 and TRBJ2-1, with D tentatively TRBD2 (6 bases). V was shortened by 4 bases and J by 3 bases, with 16 bases between the two germline ends. This CDR3 has 16 amino acids. The CDR3 coding sequence is TGTGCCAGCAGTTCCGGGGGAACCGTTCTCTACAATGAGCAGTTCTTC. It codes for CASSSGGTVLYNEQFF.

The chain combines TRBV20-1 with TRBJ1-1; 7 nucleotides line up with TRBD1. V gave up 6 bases and J gave up 3 bases; unmatched junction bases: 7. This CDR3 comprises 13 residues. Looked up from germline, CDR1 is DFQATT and CDR2 is SNEGSKA (reference sequence). The DNA of the CDR3 is TGCAGTGCCCCGGGACAGCCGTACACTGAAGCTTTCTTT. Its protein is CSAPGQPYTEAFF.